These T cell receptor beta chains were read from a single sample in a study of blood T cell repertoires in COVID-19. Some clones are missing from TCRdb's copy, which holds only in-frame ones; the method was immunoSEQ multiplex PCR. The table has more than 25,000 clones, 89% seen once. Material for sequencing was peripheral blood. The receptors were gathered from a woman aged 40 to 50 with active or convalescent COVID-19. Each CDR3 is given with its conserved first and last residue. Each record gives: J gene, clone size, D gene, V gene, CDR3 DNA, CDR3 protein. The D gene is left open where the match is weak. Some rows have no size entry. The others give once, few or many, or a class for an expanded clone.

J gene: TRBJ2-7; clone size: -; D gene: TRBD1; V gene: TRBV19; CDR3 DNA: TGTGCCAGTAGCGGGACAGACTACGAGCAGTACTTC; CDR3 protein: CASSGTDYEQYF
J gene: TRBJ1-4; clone size: -; D gene: TRBD1; V gene: TRBV10-3; CDR3 DNA: TGTGCCATCAGTGGGGACAGCATTAATGAAAAACTGTTTTTT; CDR3 protein: CAISGDSINEKLFF
J gene: TRBJ2-2; clone size: -; D gene: TRBD2; V gene: TRBV19; CDR3 DNA: TGTGCCAGTGCTAGCGGGAGGGACGCCGGGGAGCTGTTTTTT; CDR3 protein: CASASGRDAGELFF
J gene: TRBJ2-1; clone size: -; D gene: TRBD1; V gene: TRBV29-1; CDR3 DNA: TGCAGCGGCCCGGGACAGGGTTACAATGAGCAGTTCTTC; CDR3 protein: CSGPGQGYNEQFF
J gene: TRBJ2-7; clone size: -; D gene: -; V gene: TRBV6-1; CDR3 DNA: TGTGCCAGCAGTGAACCGCCCGGCTACGAGCAGTACTTC; CDR3 protein: CASSEPPGYEQYF
J gene: TRBJ1-1; clone size: -; D gene: -; V gene: TRBV29-1; CDR3 DNA: TGCAGCGTATCAGCGGGAATGAACACTGAAGCTTTCTTT; CDR3 protein: CSVSAGMNTEAFF
J gene: TRBJ2-4; clone size: once; D gene: -; V gene: TRBV7-2; CDR3 DNA: TGTGCCAGCACCCTCCCCAGAACCAGGCTATCAAACATTCAGTACTTC; CDR3 protein: CASTLPRTRLSNIQYF
J gene: TRBJ1-1; clone size: -; D gene: -; V gene: TRBV4-1; CDR3 DNA: TGCGCCAGCAGCCACGGGGTTATGAACACTGAAGCTTTCTTT; CDR3 protein: CASSHGVMNTEAFF
J gene: TRBJ1-3; clone size: -; D gene: -; V gene: TRBV7-3; CDR3 DNA: TGTGCCAGCAGCCCCTACCCGGACAGCAGAAACACCATATATTTT; CDR3 protein: CASSPYPDSRNTIYF
J gene: TRBJ2-4; clone size: -; D gene: TRBD1; V gene: TRBV27; CDR3 DNA: TGTGCCAGCAGCCCTACCGGGACAGGGGGCAGGTACATTCAGTACTTC; CDR3 protein: CASSPTGTGGRYIQYF
J gene: TRBJ1-1; clone size: -; D gene: -; V gene: TRBV11-1; CDR3 DNA: TGTGCCAGCAGCTTCTTCTGGGGCCAGAACACTGAAGCTTTCTTT; CDR3 protein: CASSFFWGQNTEAFF
J gene: TRBJ1-2; clone size: -; D gene: TRBD1; V gene: TRBV2; CDR3 DNA: TGTGCCAGCAGCGAGAGACAGGGTTTAGGATATGGCTACACCTTC; CDR3 protein: CASSERQGLGYGYTF
J gene: TRBJ2-5; clone size: -; D gene: -; V gene: TRBV5-1; CDR3 DNA: TGCGCCAGCAGCCGGAGCGGCGAGACCCAGTACTTC; CDR3 protein: CASSRSGETQYF
J gene: TRBJ1-1; clone size: -; D gene: TRBD1; V gene: TRBV6-2/TRBV6-3; CDR3 DNA: TGTGCCAGCAGTCCCCCGAGGACAGGGTACACTGAAGCTTTCTTT; CDR3 protein: CASSPPRTGYTEAFF
J gene: TRBJ1-5; clone size: -; D gene: -; V gene: TRBV19; CDR3 DNA: TGTGCCAGTAGCAGGGATCGAAGCAATCAGCCCCAGCATTTT; CDR3 protein: CASSRDRSNQPQHF
J gene: TRBJ1-6; clone size: few; D gene: -; V gene: TRBV7-9; CDR3 DNA: TGTGCCAGCAGCTCCCTTAAAACATCCATCTATAATTCACCCCTCCACTTT; CDR3 protein: CASSSLKTSIYNSPLHF
J gene: TRBJ1-3; clone size: -; D gene: -; V gene: TRBV9; CDR3 DNA: TGTGCCAGCAGCATATTCGCCCCAGGGGTCTCTGGAAACACCATATATTTT; CDR3 protein: CASSIFAPGVSGNTIYF
J gene: TRBJ1-5; clone size: few; D gene: -; V gene: TRBV7-9; CDR3 DNA: TGTGCCAGCAGCAGAGGGGACTCTCGGACCCAGCCCCAGCATTTT; CDR3 protein: CASSRGDSRTQPQHF
J gene: TRBJ1-1; clone size: -; D gene: -; V gene: TRBV7-2; CDR3 DNA: TGTGCCAGCAGCTTAGATAACAGTCACACTGAAGCTTTCTTT; CDR3 protein: CASSLDNSHTEAFF
J gene: TRBJ2-3; clone size: once; D gene: -; V gene: TRBV9; CDR3 DNA: TGTGCCAGCAGCCCCATGAGTGGGGGGGGCGCAGATACGCAGTATTTT; CDR3 protein: CASSPMSGGGADTQYF
J gene: TRBJ2-7; clone size: once; D gene: -; V gene: TRBV21-1; CDR3 DNA: TGTGCCAGCAGCAAAGAGAGGGAATACGAGCAGTACTTC; CDR3 protein: CASSKEREYEQYF
J gene: TRBJ2-7; clone size: once; D gene: TRBD2; V gene: TRBV18; CDR3 DNA: TGTGCCAGCTCAGGGGAGGGGTACGAGCAGTACTTC; CDR3 protein: CASSGEGYEQYF
J gene: TRBJ2-3; clone size: -; D gene: TRBD2; V gene: TRBV28; CDR3 DNA: TGTGCCAGCAGTTTTAGCGGGATCCTGGCGGATACGCAGTATTTT; CDR3 protein: CASSFSGILADTQYF
J gene: TRBJ2-3; clone size: -; D gene: -; V gene: TRBV7-9; CDR3 DNA: TGTGCCAGCAGCTCCCCTATTAGCACAGATACGCAGTATTTT; CDR3 protein: CASSSPISTDTQYF
J gene: TRBJ2-7; clone size: -; D gene: TRBD2; V gene: TRBV19; CDR3 DNA: TGTGCCAGTAGTATTTCTAGCGGGGGGCCGGGCGAGCAGTACTTC; CDR3 protein: CASSISSGGPGEQYF
J gene: TRBJ1-5; clone size: -; D gene: -; V gene: TRBV23-1; CDR3 DNA: TGCGCCAGCATTGACGCACGTAGCAGGGGCAATCAGCCCCAGCATTTT; CDR3 protein: CASIDARSRGNQPQHF
J gene: TRBJ1-2; clone size: -; D gene: TRBD1; V gene: TRBV3-1/TRBV3-2; CDR3 DNA: TGTGCCAGCAGCCACAACAGGGGGCTCAACTATGGCTACACCTTC; CDR3 protein: CASSHNRGLNYGYTF
J gene: TRBJ1-1; clone size: once; D gene: TRBD1; V gene: TRBV15; CDR3 DNA: TGTGCCACCAGCAGAGGCCGGGACAGAACTGAAGCTTTCTTT; CDR3 protein: CATSRGRDRTEAFF
J gene: TRBJ1-4; clone size: -; D gene: -; V gene: TRBV18; CDR3 DNA: TGTGCCAGCTCATCACGACCACTGGGACAAGACGAAAAACTGTTTTTT; CDR3 protein: CASSSRPLGQDEKLFF
J gene: TRBJ2-7; clone size: -; D gene: -; V gene: TRBV2; CDR3 DNA: TGTGCCAGCATTGATGGGGCTACCTACGAGCAGTACTTC; CDR3 protein: CASIDGATYEQYF
J gene: TRBJ1-2; clone size: -; D gene: -; V gene: TRBV29-1; CDR3 DNA: TGCAGCGTTGAACCCCAGGGAGGTAACTATGGCTACACCTTC; CDR3 protein: CSVEPQGGNYGYTF
J gene: TRBJ1-4; clone size: -; D gene: TRBD1; V gene: TRBV12-3/TRBV12-4; CDR3 DNA: TGTGCCAGCAGCCAGGACAGGGGGCCTATGGTGTTTTTT; CDR3 protein: CASSQDRGPMVFF
J gene: TRBJ1-5; clone size: -; D gene: -; V gene: TRBV12-5; CDR3 DNA: TGTGCTAGTGGTCTTGCAGGGGATCAGCCCCAGCATTTT; CDR3 protein: CASGLAGDQPQHF
J gene: TRBJ2-1; clone size: -; D gene: TRBD2; V gene: TRBV28; CDR3 DNA: TGTGCCGGATCCAAAGCGGGAGGTTCCTACAATGAGCAGTTCTTC; CDR3 protein: CAGSKAGGSYNEQFF
J gene: TRBJ2-7; clone size: -; D gene: TRBD1; V gene: TRBV5-8; CDR3 DNA: TGTGCCAGCAGCTTGGACAGGGGGGCCTACGAGCAGTACTTC; CDR3 protein: CASSLDRGAYEQYF
J gene: TRBJ2-7; clone size: -; D gene: TRBD2; V gene: TRBV5-1; CDR3 DNA: TGCGCCAGCAGCTCCACATTTAGCGGGGGGGATCCCTACGAGCAGTACTTC; CDR3 protein: CASSSTFSGGDPYEQYF
J gene: TRBJ2-6; clone size: -; D gene: -; V gene: TRBV24-1; CDR3 DNA: TGTGCCACCAGTGATTTCGGGAGGGGGCCTGGGGCCAACGTCCTGACTTTC; CDR3 protein: CATSDFGRGPGANVLTF
J gene: TRBJ1-6; clone size: -; D gene: -; V gene: TRBV9; CDR3 DNA: TGTGCCAGCAGCGTGGAGGACTATAATTCACCCCTCCACTTT; CDR3 protein: CASSVEDYNSPLHF
J gene: TRBJ2-1; clone size: -; D gene: -; V gene: TRBV19; CDR3 DNA: TGTGCCAGTAGTATAGATGGTAGAGACTCCTACAATGAGCAGTTCTTC; CDR3 protein: CASSIDGRDSYNEQFF
J gene: TRBJ1-1; clone size: -; D gene: -; V gene: TRBV4-1; CDR3 DNA: TGCGCCAGCACCCCCAGGGAATTCATGAACACTGAAGCTTTCTTT; CDR3 protein: CASTPREFMNTEAFF
J gene: TRBJ2-5; clone size: -; D gene: TRBD2; V gene: TRBV11-3; CDR3 DNA: TGTGCCAGCAGCCCTGGACTAGCGGGAATGGTCCAAGAGACCCAGTACTTC; CDR3 protein: CASSPGLAGMVQETQYF
J gene: TRBJ1-2; clone size: -; D gene: -; V gene: TRBV9; CDR3 DNA: TGTGCCAGCAGCGTAGATCCGACCGGGGGGGGGCTTCGAGGCTACACCTTC; CDR3 protein: CASSVDPTGGGLRGYTF
J gene: TRBJ1-4; clone size: once; D gene: TRBD1; V gene: TRBV30; CDR3 DNA: TGTGCCTGGAGTTCCCTCGACAGGGGGCAAACCCACCTGTTTTTT; CDR3 protein: CAWSSLDRGQTHLFF
J gene: TRBJ2-1; clone size: -; D gene: -; V gene: TRBV7-6; CDR3 DNA: TGTGCCAGCAGCTTAGAAATCGGGGTCGGGGGGCAGTTCTTC; CDR3 protein: CASSLEIGVGGQFF
J gene: TRBJ2-2; clone size: -; D gene: -; V gene: TRBV27; CDR3 DNA: TGTGCCAGCAGTTTAAGCCCCAACACCGGGGAGCTGTTTTTT; CDR3 protein: CASSLSPNTGELFF
J gene: TRBJ1-3; clone size: -; D gene: -; V gene: TRBV5-4; CDR3 DNA: TGTGCCAGCAGCGCCGCAGGGGTAAACACCATATATTTT; CDR3 protein: CASSAAGVNTIYF
J gene: TRBJ2-7; clone size: -; D gene: -; V gene: TRBV9; CDR3 DNA: TGTGCCAGCAGCGTAGACGGCGACAGAATCTACGAGCAGTACTTC; CDR3 protein: CASSVDGDRIYEQYF
J gene: TRBJ2-5; clone size: -; D gene: -; V gene: TRBV9; CDR3 DNA: TGTGCCAGCAGCGTAGACGCTAGCAGGGAGACCCAGTACTTC; CDR3 protein: CASSVDASRETQYF
J gene: TRBJ1-1; clone size: -; D gene: -; V gene: TRBV20-1; CDR3 DNA: TGCAGTGCTAGATACGGCACTGAAGCTTTCTTT; CDR3 protein: CSARYGTEAFF
J gene: TRBJ2-3; clone size: -; D gene: TRBD1; V gene: TRBV7-3; CDR3 DNA: TGTGCCAGCAGCTCCCCGGGACAGGGACCAGATACGCAGTATTTT; CDR3 protein: CASSSPGQGPDTQYF
J gene: TRBJ2-7; clone size: -; D gene: TRBD2; V gene: TRBV7-2; CDR3 DNA: TGTGCCAGCAGCTTGGATAATAGCGGGGCCCCCCTGGAGCAGTACTTC; CDR3 protein: CASSLDNSGAPLEQYF
J gene: TRBJ2-3; clone size: -; D gene: -; V gene: TRBV12-1; CDR3 DNA: TGTGCCAGCAGCTTTGGTAGGGGGGGGTCAACAGATACGCAGTATTTT; CDR3 protein: CASSFGRGGSTDTQYF
J gene: TRBJ1-2; clone size: -; D gene: -; V gene: TRBV4-3; CDR3 DNA: TGCGCCAGCAGCCAAGATGGGCAGATTGGTGGCTACACCTTC; CDR3 protein: CASSQDGQIGGYTF
J gene: TRBJ2-3; clone size: -; D gene: TRBD2; V gene: TRBV30; CDR3 DNA: TGTGCCTGGGGGTCTAGCGGGAGGTCAAGAGATACGCAGTATTTT; CDR3 protein: CAWGSSGRSRDTQYF